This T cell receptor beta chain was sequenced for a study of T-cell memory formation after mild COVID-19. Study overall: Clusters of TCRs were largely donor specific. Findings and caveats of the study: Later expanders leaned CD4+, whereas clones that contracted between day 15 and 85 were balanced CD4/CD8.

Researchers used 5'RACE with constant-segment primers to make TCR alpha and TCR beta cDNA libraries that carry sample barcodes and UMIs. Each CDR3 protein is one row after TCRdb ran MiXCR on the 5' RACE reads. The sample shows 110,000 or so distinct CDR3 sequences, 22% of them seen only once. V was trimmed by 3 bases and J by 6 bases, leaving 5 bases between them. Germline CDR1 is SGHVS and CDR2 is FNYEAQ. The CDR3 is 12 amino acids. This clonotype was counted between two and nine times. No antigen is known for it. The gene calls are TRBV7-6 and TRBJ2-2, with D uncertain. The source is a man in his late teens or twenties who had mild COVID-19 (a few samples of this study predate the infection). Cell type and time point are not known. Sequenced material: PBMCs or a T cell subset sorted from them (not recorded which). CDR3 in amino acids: CASSFRSGELFF. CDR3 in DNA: TGTGCCAGCAGCTTTCGATCCGGGGAGCTGTTTTTT.